This T cell receptor (beta chain) comes out of a study of T cells in tuberculosis. Study outcomes and limitations: Selection depended on which cryopreserved specimens were available.

TCRdb's copy holds only in-frame clones and misses some; the assay was immunoSEQ multiplex PCR. The sample contains tens of thousands of clones, around 92% of which appear only once. Germline assignment: CDR1 SGHRS and CDR2 YFSETQ. Trimming took off 3 bases at V and 5 bases at J, with 10 bases between the two ends. The CDR3 spans 13 residues. This clone was picked up a small number of times. The antigen remains unidentified. Sequenced sample: PBMCs. The J gene is TRBJ2-3, the V gene TRBV5-1, with a weak D call TRBD2 (5 bases). This TCR came from a donor between 10 and 29 years old with latent tuberculosis or without tuberculosis infection. Some clones in this sample may be carry-over from other donors' samples. Here the CDR3 reads CASSSRARDTQYF. As DNA, the CDR3 is TGCGCCAGCAGCTCGCGGGCCCGAGATACGCAGTATTTT.